These T cell receptor beta chains were read from a single sample in a study of T cells in Graves' hyperthyroidism and ophthalmopathy. Each CDR3 protein gets one entry after TCRdb re-called the multiplex PCR reads with MiXCR. The table records approximately 610,000 distinct CDR3 sequences, roughly 14% of them present only once. Sample: blood. These receptors were obtained from a woman aged 40 to 55 with Graves' ophthalmopathy. The CDR3 runs from the conserved cysteine through the conserved F or W. The D gene is left open where the match is weak. Expanded clones get a size class; other rows say once, few or many, or leave the size out.

V	size	J	D	CDR3	DNA
TRBV12-3/TRBV12-4	many	TRBJ1-2	.	CASSSGPPGYTF	TGTGCCAGCAGTTCAGGCCCCCCTGGCTACACCTTC
TRBV6-2/TRBV6-3	.	TRBJ2-7	TRBD1	CASTTFGRGLRSSYEQYF	TGTGCCAGCACCACGTTTGGCAGGGGGCTTAGGAGCTCCTACGAGCAGTACTTC
TRBV20-1	.	TRBJ1-2	.	CSASIGTANYGYTF	TGCAGTGCTAGTATTGGGACGGCTAACTATGGCTACACCTTC
TRBV19	many	TRBJ2-7	.	CASSIGSSLYEQYF	TGTGCCAGTAGTATCGGGTCCTCCCTGTACGAGCAGTACTTC
TRBV19	few	TRBJ2-2	.	CASSIGHGAGELFF	TGTGCCAGTAGTATAGGCCACGGGGCCGGGGAGCTGTTTTTT
TRBV7-2	many	TRBJ2-4	.	CASSLGAGVAKNIQYF	TGTGCCAGCAGCTTAGGGGCAGGGGTGGCCAAAAACATTCAGTACTTC
TRBV4-1	many	TRBJ2-7	TRBD1	CASAPDRDYEQYF	TGCGCCAGCGCGCCTGACAGGGACTACGAGCAGTACTTC
TRBV30	many	TRBJ1-1	.	CAWSRDPDTEAFF	TGTGCCTGGAGTCGGGATCCGGACACTGAAGCTTTCTTT
TRBV11-3	many	TRBJ2-2	.	CASSLGGGVRGELFF	TGTGCCAGCAGCTTAGGTGGCGGAGTAAGGGGGGAGCTGTTTTTT
TRBV18	.	TRBJ2-2	.	CASSREGYGTGELFF	TGTGCCAGCTCACGAGAGGGTTACGGGACCGGGGAGCTGTTTTTT
TRBV7-2	many	TRBJ2-2	TRBD2	CASSLAFLAGAGELFF	TGTGCCAGCAGCTTAGCGTTCCTAGCGGGAGCCGGGGAGCTGTTTTTT
TRBV29-1	many	TRBJ2-5	TRBD1	CSVEDPRDRGNQETQYF	TGCAGCGTTGAAGATCCTCGGGACAGGGGGAACCAAGAGACCCAGTACTTC
TRBV10-3	.	TRBJ1-1	.	CAISEREGTAGGNTEAFF	TGTGCCATCAGTGAGCGTGAGGGGACGGCCGGGGGGAACACTGAAGCTTTCTTT
TRBV12-3/TRBV12-4	.	TRBJ2-7	TRBD1	CASSSRIRNRDRAFGEQYF	TGTGCCAGCAGTTCCCGTATCCGTAACCGGGACAGGGCTTTCGGGGAGCAGTACTTC
TRBV7-9	many	TRBJ2-2	TRBD2	CASSFDGGGELFF	TGTGCCAGCAGCTTCGATGGGGGGGGTGAGCTGTTTTTT
TRBV6-5	many	TRBJ2-7	TRBD1	CASSYIPGGQGNYEQYF	TGTGCCAGCAGTTACATTCCTGGGGGACAGGGGAACTACGAGCAGTACTTC
TRBV12-3/TRBV12-4	many	TRBJ1-5	.	CASRVGRGPHNQPQHF	TGTGCCAGCAGAGTAGGAAGGGGACCGCACAATCAGCCCCAGCATTTT
TRBV6-1	few	TRBJ2-5	TRBD1	CASERGGAETQYF	TGTGCCAGCGAAAGAGGGGGCGCCGAGACCCAGTACTTC
TRBV11-2	many	TRBJ1-3	TRBD1	CASSLRTGRSGNTIYF	TGTGCCAGCAGCTTAAGGACAGGTCGCTCTGGAAACACCATATATTTT
TRBV7-7	many	TRBJ2-5	.	CASSLDLMVETQYF	TGTGCTAGCAGCTTAGACTTGATGGTCGAGACCCAGTACTTC
TRBV7-6	.	TRBJ2-7	.	CASSATGNEQYF	TGTGCCAGCAGCGCGACGGGTAACGAGCAGTACTTC
TRBV10-3	many	TRBJ1-2	.	CATSGSGNYGYTF	TGTGCCACGTCCGGCAGTGGGAACTATGGCTACACCTTC
TRBV19	few	TRBJ1-5	TRBD1	CASSADRGYQPQHF	TGTGCCAGTAGTGCGGACAGGGGTTATCAGCCCCAGCATTTT
TRBV7-2	few	TRBJ2-5	TRBD2	CASSLAASGGGVGTQYF	TGTGCCAGCAGCTTAGCCGCTAGCGGGGGAGGGGTGGGGACCCAGTACTTC
TRBV3-1	few	TRBJ2-2	.	CASSQDQAQGELFF	TGTGCCAGCAGCCAAGATCAGGCTCAAGGGGAGCTGTTTTTT
TRBV12-3/TRBV12-4	many	TRBJ1-2	.	CASSSGVYGYTF	TGTGCCAGCAGTTCAGGGGTTTATGGCTACACCTTC
TRBV3-1	few	TRBJ1-5	.	CASSQDVTANQPQHF	TGTGCCAGCAGCCAAGATGTGACGGCTAATCAGCCCCAGCATTTT
TRBV6-1	many	TRBJ2-5	TRBD2	CASWRGLAGGEGYF	TGTGCCAGCTGGCGGGGACTAGCGGGCGGAGAAGGGTACTTC
TRBV7-8	many	TRBJ2-2	TRBD2	CASSPGLAGGVGELFF	TGTGCCAGCAGCCCCGGACTAGCGGGAGGAGTCGGGGAGCTGTTTTTT
TRBV7-3	many	TRBJ1-1	TRBD1	CASSLTGANTEAFF	TGTGCCAGCAGTCTTACAGGGGCTAACACTGAAGCTTTCTTT
TRBV6-1	few	TRBJ2-4	TRBD1	CASSVTGGTKNIQYF	TGTGCCAGCAGTGTGACAGGGGGAACCAAAAACATTCAGTACTTC
TRBV10-1	.	TRBJ1-1	TRBD1	CASSPGTGSEAFF	TGCGCCAGCAGCCCCGGGACAGGGTCTGAAGCTTTCTTT
TRBV28	many	TRBJ2-7	.	CASTRQILPPYEQYF	TGTGCCAGTACTCGACAGATACTACCGCCCTACGAGCAGTACTTC
TRBV12-3/TRBV12-4	many	TRBJ2-2	.	CASSLFAGIAGELFF	TGTGCCAGCAGTTTGTTTGCGGGGATCGCCGGGGAGCTGTTTTTT
TRBV28	many	TRBJ2-7	TRBD2	CASRLTSGNAEQYF	TGTGCCAGCAGGCTGACTAGCGGGAATGCCGAGCAGTACTTC
TRBV12-3/TRBV12-4	many	TRBJ2-5	.	CASSPRRQAAEETQYF	TGTGCCAGCAGTCCCCGCCGACAGGCGGCAGAGGAGACCCAGTACTTC
TRBV12-3/TRBV12-4	.	TRBJ1-1	.	CASRHWMTEAFF	TGTGCCAGCAGGCATTGGATGACTGAAGCTTTCTTT
TRBV19	many	TRBJ1-1	.	CASSAQIDMNTEAFF	TGTGCCAGTAGTGCCCAGATCGACATGAACACTGAAGCTTTCTTT
TRBV6-5	.	TRBJ2-3	TRBD2	CASSLAGSHTDTQYF	TGTGCCAGCAGTTTAGCGGGAAGTCACACAGATACGCAGTATTTT
TRBV6-1	many	TRBJ1-5	.	CASSEGPNQPQHF	TGTGCCAGCAGTGAGGGGCCGAATCAGCCCCAGCATTTT
TRBV12-3/TRBV12-4	many	TRBJ1-2	.	CASSSPYNYGYTF	TGTGCCAGCAGTTCCCCCTATAACTATGGCTACACCTTC
TRBV7-9	few	TRBJ1-2	.	CASSLRGADYGYTF	TGTGCCAGCAGCTTACGGGGCGCCGACTATGGCTACACCTTC
TRBV6-2/TRBV6-3	.	TRBJ1-1	.	CASSYTRHQILNTEAFF	TGTGCCAGCAGTTACACGAGGCACCAGATCTTGAACACTGAAGCTTTCTTT
TRBV6-1	many	TRBJ1-1	.	CASSPLNRVHEAFF	TGTGCCAGCAGCCCCCTTAACAGGGTCCATGAAGCTTTCTTT